This T cell receptor (beta chain) comes out of a study of T cell responses to AZD1222 COVID-19 vaccine. The CDR3 is 13 residues long. V was pared by 3 bases and J by 10 bases, with 10 bases between. TCRdb keeps only in-frame clones here, not all; method: immunoSEQ multiplex PCR. The sample consists of about 84,000 clones, roughly 85% of them appearing once. This receptor was identified in an adult who received the AZD1222 COVID-19 vaccine. J is TRBJ1-6 and V is TRBV12-3 or TRBV12-4, with D perhaps TRBD1 (5 bases). The sequences come from peripheral blood, collected 28 days after the second AZD1222 dose. The CDR3 coding sequence is TGTGCCAGCAGTTTCAGGGCTGGGTCACCCCTCCACTTT. It encodes CASSFRAGSPLHF.